Listed here is a single T cell receptor beta chain. After removal of 1 base from V and 0 bases from J, the junction contained 8 bases not matched to a gene. CDR3 size: 18 residues. Germline CDR1 SGHRS, CDR2 YFSETQ. This entry belongs to a study of blood T cell repertoires in COVID-19. Clones were sequenced by immunoSEQ multiplex PCR, and TCRdb holds only the in-frame ones, with some missing. The data contain approximately 70,000 clones, around 87% of them singletons. The sequenced sample was peripheral blood. The genes are TRBV5-1 and TRBJ2-3, with 10 bases identical to TRBD2. This TCR was sampled from an older woman with acute or convalescent COVID-19. This CDR3 is CASSLSALAGVSTDTQYF. CDR3 DNA sequence: TGCGCCAGCAGCTTGAGTGCTCTAGCGGGGGTAAGCACAGATACGCAGTATTTT.